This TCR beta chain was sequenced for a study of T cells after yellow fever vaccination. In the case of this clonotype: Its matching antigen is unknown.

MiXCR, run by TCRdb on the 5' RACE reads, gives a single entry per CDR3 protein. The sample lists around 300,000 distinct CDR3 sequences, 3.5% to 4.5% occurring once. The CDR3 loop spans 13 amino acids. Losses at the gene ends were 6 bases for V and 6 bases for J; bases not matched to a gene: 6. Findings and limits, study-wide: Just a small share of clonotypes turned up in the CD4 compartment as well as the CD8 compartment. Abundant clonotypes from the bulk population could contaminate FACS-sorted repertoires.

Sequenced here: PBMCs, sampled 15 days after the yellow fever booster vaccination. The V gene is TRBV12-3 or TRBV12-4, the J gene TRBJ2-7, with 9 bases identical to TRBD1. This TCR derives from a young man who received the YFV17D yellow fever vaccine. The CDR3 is CASSPDRGGEQYF. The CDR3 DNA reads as TGTGCCAGCAGCCCTGACAGGGGGGGCGAGCAGTACTTC.